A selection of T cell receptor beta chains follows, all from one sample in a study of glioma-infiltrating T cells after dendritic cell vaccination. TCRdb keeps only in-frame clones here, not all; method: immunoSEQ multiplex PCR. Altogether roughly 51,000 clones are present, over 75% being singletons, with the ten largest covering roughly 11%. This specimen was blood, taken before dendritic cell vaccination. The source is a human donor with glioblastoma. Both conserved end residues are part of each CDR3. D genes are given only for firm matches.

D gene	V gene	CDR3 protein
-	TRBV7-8	CASSLDGTDTQYF
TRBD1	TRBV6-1	CASSAGQGVGYTF
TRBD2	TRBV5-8	CASSSPSGGQETQYF
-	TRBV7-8	CASSQNLSVAVVAKNIQYF
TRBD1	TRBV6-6	CASRGDRDGYTF
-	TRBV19	CASSGGGGGNQPQHF
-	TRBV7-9	CASSRTGVGQPQHF
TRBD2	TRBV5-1	CASRLAGGSSTDTQYF
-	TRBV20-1	CSANGKTEAFF
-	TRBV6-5	CASSYDRTYYGYTF
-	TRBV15	CATSRDQGRTNEKLFF
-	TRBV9	CASSVLGGRGNTIYF
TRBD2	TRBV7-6	CASSLYPLTSGGANTGELFF
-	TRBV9	CASSVGLGAETQYF
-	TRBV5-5	CASSLGGGPNQPQHF
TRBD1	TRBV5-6	CASSFASQGAQEQYF
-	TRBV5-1	CASSSMTITETQYF
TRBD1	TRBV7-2	CASSLVGTGDEKLFF
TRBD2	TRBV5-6	CASSMTSGRAYNEQFF